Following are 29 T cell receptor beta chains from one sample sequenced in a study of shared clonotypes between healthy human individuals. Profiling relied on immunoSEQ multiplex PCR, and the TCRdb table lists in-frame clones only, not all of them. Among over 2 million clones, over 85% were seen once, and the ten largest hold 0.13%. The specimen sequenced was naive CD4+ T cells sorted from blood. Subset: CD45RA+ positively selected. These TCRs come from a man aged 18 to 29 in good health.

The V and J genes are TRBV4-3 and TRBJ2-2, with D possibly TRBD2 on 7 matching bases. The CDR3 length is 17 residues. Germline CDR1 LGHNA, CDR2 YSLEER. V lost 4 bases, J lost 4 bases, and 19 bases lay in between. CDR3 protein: CASSRHGGQGTTGELFF. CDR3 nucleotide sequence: TGCGCCAGCAGCCGACACGGGGGGCAGGGAACCACCGGGGAGCTGTTTTTT.

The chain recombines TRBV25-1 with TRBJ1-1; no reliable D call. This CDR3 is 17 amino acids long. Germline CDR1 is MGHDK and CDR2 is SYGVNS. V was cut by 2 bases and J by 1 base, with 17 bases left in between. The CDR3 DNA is TGTGCCAGCAGTGAAGGTATGGGTATTCGTTCGAACACTGAAGCTTTCTTT. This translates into CASSEGMGIRSNTEAFF.

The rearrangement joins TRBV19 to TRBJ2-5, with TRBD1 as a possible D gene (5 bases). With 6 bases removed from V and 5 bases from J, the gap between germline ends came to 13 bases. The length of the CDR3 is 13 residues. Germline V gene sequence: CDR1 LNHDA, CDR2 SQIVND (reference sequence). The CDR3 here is CASRAGSSETQYF. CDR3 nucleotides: TGTGCCAGTAGGGCAGGGTCTTCGGAGACCCAGTACTTC.

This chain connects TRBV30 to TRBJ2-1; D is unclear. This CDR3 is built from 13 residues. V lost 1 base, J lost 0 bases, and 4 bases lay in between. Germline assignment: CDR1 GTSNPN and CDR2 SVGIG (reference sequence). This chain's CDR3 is CAWSDSSYNEQFF. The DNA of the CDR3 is TGTGCCTGGAGTGACAGCTCCTACAATGAGCAGTTCTTC.

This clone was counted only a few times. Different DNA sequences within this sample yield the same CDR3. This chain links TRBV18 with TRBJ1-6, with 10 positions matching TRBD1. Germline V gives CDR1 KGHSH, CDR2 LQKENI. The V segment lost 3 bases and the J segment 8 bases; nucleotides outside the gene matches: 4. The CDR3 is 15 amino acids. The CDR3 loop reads CASSPPGQGYSPLHF. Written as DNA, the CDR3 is TGTGCCAGCTCACCCCCGGGACAGGGGTATTCACCCCTCCACTTT. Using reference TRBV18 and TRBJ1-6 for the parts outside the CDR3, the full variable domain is NAGVMQNPRHLVRRRGQEARLRCSPMKGHSHVYWYRQLPEEGLKFMVYLQKENIIDESGMPKERFSAEFPKEGPSILRIQQVVRGDSAAYFCASSPPGQGYSPLHFGNGTRLTVT.

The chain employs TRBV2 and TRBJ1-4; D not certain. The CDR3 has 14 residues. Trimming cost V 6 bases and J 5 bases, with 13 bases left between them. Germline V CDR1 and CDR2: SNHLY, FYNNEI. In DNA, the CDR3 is TGTGCCAGCAGACCGGACTGGAAAAATGAAAAACTGTTTTTT. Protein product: CASRPDWKNEKLFF.

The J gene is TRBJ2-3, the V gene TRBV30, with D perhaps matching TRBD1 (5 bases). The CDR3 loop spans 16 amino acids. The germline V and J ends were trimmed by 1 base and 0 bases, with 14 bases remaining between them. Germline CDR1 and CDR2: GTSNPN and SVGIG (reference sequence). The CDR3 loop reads CAWSAKTAVSTDTQYF. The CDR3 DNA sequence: TGTGCCTGGAGTGCCAAGACAGCCGTTAGCACAGATACGCAGTATTTT.

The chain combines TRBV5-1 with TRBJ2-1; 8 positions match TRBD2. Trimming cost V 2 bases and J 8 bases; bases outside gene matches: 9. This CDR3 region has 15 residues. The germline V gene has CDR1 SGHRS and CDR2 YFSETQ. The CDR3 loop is CASSLRSGAWDEQFF. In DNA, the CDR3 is TGCGCCAGCAGCTTACGTAGCGGGGCCTGGGATGAGCAGTTCTTC. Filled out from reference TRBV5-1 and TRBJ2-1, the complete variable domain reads KAGVTQTPRYLIKTRGQQVTLSCSPISGHRSVSWYQQTPGQGLQFLFEYFSETQRNKGNFPGRFSGRQFSNSRSEMNVSTLELGDSALYLCASSLRSGAWDEQFFGPGTRLTVL.

CDR3 nucleotide sequence: TGTGCCAGCAGCTTGCTTCCCACGGACATGAACACTGAAGCTTTCTTT. As protein: CASSLLPTDMNTEAFF. The chain employs TRBV5-4 and TRBJ1-1; TRBD1 is a possible D gene (5 bases). The CDR3 spans 16 residues. V lost 1 base, J lost 0 bases, and 13 bases lay in between. Germline CDR1 and CDR2: SGHNT and YYREEE (reference sequence).

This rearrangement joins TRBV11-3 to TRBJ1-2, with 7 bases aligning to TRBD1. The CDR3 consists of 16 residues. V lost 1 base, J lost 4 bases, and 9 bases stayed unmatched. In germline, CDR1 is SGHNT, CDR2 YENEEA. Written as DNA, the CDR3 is TGTGCCAGCAGCTTAGCGACAGGGAGGTGGGGCTATGGCTACACCTTC. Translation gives CASSLATGRWGYGYTF.

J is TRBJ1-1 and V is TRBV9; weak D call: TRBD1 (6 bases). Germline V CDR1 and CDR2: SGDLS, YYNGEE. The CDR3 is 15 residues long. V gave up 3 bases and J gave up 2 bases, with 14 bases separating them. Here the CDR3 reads CASSGGGGHNTEAFF. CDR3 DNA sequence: TGTGCCAGCAGCGGAGGTGGGGGGCACAACACTGAAGCTTTCTTT. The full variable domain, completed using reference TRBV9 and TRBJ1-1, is DSGVTQTPKHLITATGQRVTLRCSPRSGDLSVYWYQQSLDQGLQFLIQYYNGEERAKGNILERFSAQQFPDLHSELNLSSLELGDSALYFCASSGGGGHNTEAFFGQGTRLTVV.

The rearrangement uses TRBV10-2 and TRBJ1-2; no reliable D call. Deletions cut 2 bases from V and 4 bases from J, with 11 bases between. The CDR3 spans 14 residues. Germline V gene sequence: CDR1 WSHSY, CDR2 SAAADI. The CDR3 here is CASSERRYSYGYTF. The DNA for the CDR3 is TGCGCCAGCAGTGAGAGGCGGTATAGCTATGGCTACACCTTC.

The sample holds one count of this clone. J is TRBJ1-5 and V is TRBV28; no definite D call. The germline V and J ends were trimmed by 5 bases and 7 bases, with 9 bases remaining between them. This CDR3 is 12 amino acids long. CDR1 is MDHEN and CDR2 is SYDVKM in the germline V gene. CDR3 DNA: TGTGCCAGCAGTGAGAACAGCCAGCCCCAGCATTTT. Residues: CASSENSQPQHF.

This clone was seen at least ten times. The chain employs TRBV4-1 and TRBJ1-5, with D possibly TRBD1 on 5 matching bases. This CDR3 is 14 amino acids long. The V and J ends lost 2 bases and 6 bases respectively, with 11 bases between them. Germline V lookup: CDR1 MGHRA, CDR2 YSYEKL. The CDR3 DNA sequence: TGCGCCAGCAGCCAACCAGGGTCGGCTCAGCCCCAGCATTTT. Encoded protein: CASSQPGSAQPQHF.

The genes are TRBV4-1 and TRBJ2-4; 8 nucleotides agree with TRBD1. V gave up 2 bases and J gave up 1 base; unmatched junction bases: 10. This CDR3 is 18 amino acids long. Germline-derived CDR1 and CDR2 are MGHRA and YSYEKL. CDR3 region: CASSQSGQGALAKNIQYF. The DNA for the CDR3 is TGCGCCAGCAGCCAATCTGGACAGGGAGCGTTGGCCAAAAACATTCAGTACTTC.

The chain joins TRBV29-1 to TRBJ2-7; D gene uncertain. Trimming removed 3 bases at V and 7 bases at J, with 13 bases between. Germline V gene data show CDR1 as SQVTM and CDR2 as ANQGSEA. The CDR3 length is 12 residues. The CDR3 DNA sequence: TGCAGCGTTGACTCGGGTACAGTTGAGCAGTACTTC. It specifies CSVDSGTVEQYF.

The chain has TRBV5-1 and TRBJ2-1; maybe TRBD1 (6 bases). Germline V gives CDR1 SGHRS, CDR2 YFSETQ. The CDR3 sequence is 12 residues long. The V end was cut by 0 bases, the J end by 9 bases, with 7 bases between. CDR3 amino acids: CASSLVGAEQFF. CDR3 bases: TGCGCCAGCAGCTTGGTGGGGGCTGAGCAGTTCTTC.

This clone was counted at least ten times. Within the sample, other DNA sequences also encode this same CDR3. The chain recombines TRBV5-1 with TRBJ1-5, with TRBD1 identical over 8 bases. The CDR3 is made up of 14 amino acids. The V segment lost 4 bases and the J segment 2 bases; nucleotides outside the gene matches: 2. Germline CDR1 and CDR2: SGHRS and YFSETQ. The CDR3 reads CASSVGQGNQPQHF. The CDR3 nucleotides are TGCGCCAGCAGCGTGGGACAGGGCAATCAGCCCCAGCATTTT. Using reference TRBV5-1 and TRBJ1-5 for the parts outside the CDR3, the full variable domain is KAGVTQTPRYLIKTRGQQVTLSCSPISGHRSVSWYQQTPGQGLQFLFEYFSETQRNKGNFPGRFSGRQFSNSRSEMNVSTLELGDSALYLCASSVGQGNQPQHFGDGTRLSIL.

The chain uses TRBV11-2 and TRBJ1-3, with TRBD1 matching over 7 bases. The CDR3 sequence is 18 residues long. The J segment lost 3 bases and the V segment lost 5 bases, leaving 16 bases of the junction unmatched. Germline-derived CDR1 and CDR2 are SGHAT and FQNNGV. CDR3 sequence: CASSLRGQGLFFGNTIYF. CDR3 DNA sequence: TGTGCCAGCAGCCTTAGGGGGCAGGGACTCTTCTTTGGAAACACCATATATTTT.

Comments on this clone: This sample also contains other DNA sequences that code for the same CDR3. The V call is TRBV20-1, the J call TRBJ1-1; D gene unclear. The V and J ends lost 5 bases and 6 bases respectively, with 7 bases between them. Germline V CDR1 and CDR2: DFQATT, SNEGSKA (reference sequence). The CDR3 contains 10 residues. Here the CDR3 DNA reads TGCAGTGCTCGGGAGTCTGAAGCTTTCTTT. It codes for CSARESEAFF.

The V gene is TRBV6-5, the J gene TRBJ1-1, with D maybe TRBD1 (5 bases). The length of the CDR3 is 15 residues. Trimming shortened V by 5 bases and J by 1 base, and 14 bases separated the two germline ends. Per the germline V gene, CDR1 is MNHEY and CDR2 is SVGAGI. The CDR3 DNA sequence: TGTGCCAGCAGTCCACACAGGAGGGGGAACACTGAAGCTTTCTTT. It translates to CASSPHRRGNTEAFF.

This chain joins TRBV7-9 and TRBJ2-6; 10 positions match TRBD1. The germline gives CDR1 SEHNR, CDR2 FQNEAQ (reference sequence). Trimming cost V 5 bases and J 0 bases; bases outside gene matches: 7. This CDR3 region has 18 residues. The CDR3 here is CASSTGTGVLSGANVLTF. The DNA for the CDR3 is TGTGCCAGCAGCACCGGGACAGGGGTCCTCTCTGGGGCCAACGTCCTGACTTTC. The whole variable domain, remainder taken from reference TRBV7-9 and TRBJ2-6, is DTGVSQNPRHKITKRGQNVTFRCDPISEHNRLYWYRQTLGQGPEFLTYFQNEAQLEKSRLLSDRFSAERPKGSFSTLEIQRTEQGDSAMYLCASSTGTGVLSGANVLTFGAGSRLTVL.

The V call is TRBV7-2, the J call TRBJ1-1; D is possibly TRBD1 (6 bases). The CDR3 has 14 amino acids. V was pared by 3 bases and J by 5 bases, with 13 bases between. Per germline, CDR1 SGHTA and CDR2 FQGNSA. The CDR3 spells CASSFPGGRTEAFF. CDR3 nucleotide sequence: TGTGCCAGCAGCTTTCCGGGGGGCCGGACTGAAGCTTTCTTT.

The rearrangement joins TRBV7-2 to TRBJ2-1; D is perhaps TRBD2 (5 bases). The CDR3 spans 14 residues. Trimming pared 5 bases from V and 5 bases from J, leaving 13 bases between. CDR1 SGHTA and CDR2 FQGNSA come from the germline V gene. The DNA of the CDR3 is TGTGCCAGCAGCCCCTGGGAGTCGGACAATGAGCAGTTCTTC. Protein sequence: CASSPWESDNEQFF. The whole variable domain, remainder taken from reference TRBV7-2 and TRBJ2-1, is GAGVSQSPSNKVTEKGKDVELRCDPISGHTALYWYRQSLGQGLEFLIYFQGNSAPDKSGLPSDRFSAERTGGSVSTLTIQRTQQEDSAVYLCASSPWESDNEQFFGPGTRLTVL.

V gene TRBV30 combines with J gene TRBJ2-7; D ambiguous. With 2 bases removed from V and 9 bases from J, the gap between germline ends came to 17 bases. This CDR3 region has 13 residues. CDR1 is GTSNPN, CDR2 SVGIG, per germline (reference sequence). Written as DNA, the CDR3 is TGTGCCTGGAGTCCCCGGGCCCGAGACGGGCAGTACTTC. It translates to CAWSPRARDGQYF.

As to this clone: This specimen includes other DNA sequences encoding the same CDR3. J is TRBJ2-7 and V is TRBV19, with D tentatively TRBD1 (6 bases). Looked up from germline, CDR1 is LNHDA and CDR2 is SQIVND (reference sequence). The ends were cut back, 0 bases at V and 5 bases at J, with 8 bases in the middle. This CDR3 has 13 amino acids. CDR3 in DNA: TGTGCCAGTAGTATAGACAGGGGCCACGAGCAGTACTTC. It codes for CASSIDRGHEQYF.

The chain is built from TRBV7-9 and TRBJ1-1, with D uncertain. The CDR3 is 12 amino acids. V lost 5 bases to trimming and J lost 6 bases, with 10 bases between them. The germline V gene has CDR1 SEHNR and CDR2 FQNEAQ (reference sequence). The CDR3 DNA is TGTGCCAGCAGCCCAATGGGCGCTGAAGCTTTCTTT. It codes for CASSPMGAEAFF. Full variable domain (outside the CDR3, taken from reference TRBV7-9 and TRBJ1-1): DTGVSQNPRHKITKRGQNVTFRCDPISEHNRLYWYRQTLGQGPEFLTYFQNEAQLEKSRLLSDRFSAERPKGSFSTLEIQRTEQGDSAMYLCASSPMGAEAFFGQGTRLTVV.

CDR3 coding DNA: TGTGCCAGCAGCCCCCCCCCAACTACGAGCGAGCAGTACTTC. This gives the protein CASSPPPTTSEQYF. The rearrangement links TRBV28 to TRBJ2-7, with unresolved D. Germline-derived CDR1 and CDR2 are MDHEN and SYDVKM. The CDR3 is 14 residues long. The germline V and J ends were trimmed by 6 bases and 6 bases, with 18 bases remaining between them.

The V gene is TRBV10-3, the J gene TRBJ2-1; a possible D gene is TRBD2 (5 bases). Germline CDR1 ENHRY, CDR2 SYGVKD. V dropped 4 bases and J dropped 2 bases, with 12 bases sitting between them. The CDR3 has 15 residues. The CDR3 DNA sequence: TGTGCCATCAGTGGGAGGCCCGGGGCCTACAATGAGCAGTTCTTC. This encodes CAISGRPGAYNEQFF.